This TCR beta chain was identified during a study of human T cells and chemical hapten exposure. TCRdb reprocessed the RACE reads via MiXCR and lists one record per CDR3 protein. The table has roughly 100,000 distinct CDR3 sequences, roughly a third seen once. The length of the CDR3 is 15 residues. V shed 5 bases, J shed 1 base, and the junction held 6 bases outside the gene matches. CDR1 and CDR2 (germline): SGHVS, FNYEAQ. Time point noted: patch test 3, about 24 weeks after DPC sensitization. Treatment reported: therapeutic diphenylcyclopropenone sensitization with weekly scalp DPC. The receptor's source is a man aged 40-49 years with alopecia areata. Some clones in this sample may be carry-over from other donors' samples. Specimen: whole blood, collected in connection with sensitization to the hapten diphenylcyclopropenone (DPC). This chain joins TRBV7-6 and TRBJ1-1; 8 bases match TRBD1. Written as DNA, the CDR3 is TGTGCCAGCAGCCCCCCGACAGGGGAGAACACTGAAGCTTTCTTT. Translation gives CASSPPTGENTEAFF.